The clone carrying this T cell receptor (beta chain) came up a few times. This specimen comes from a study of blood T cell repertoires in COVID-19. The overall study: Whether acute or convalescent, the COVID-19 samples came from the United States, Italy and Spain. PBMCs, B-cell-depleted T cells, or T cells were the source of the cDNA or gDNA that made up the material.

How the authors handled the data: Estimation of nucleated cell counts was performed using reference gene primer amplification. The assay was immunoSEQ multiplex PCR, and TCRdb's table has in-frame clones only and misses some. Clonal size and the V and J genes are those of that table, whereas D and trimming came from the DNA. The sample records under 350,000 clones, less than 90% being singletons. The V and J ends lost 5 bases and 1 base respectively, with 8 bases between them. This CDR3 has 13 amino acids. Germline V gene data show CDR1 as MNHNY and CDR2 as SVGAGI (reference sequence). Specimen: peripheral blood. This receptor was identified in a human donor in a cohort sampled during active COVID-19. The V gene is TRBV6-6, the J gene TRBJ1-1; D gene uncertain. The CDR3 sequence: CASSTLGNTEAFF. The CDR3 DNA reads as TGTGCCAGCAGTACTCTAGGGAACACTGAAGCTTTCTTT.